This TCR beta chain was observed in a study of T cell responses to AZD1222 COVID-19 vaccine. Produced via immunoSEQ multiplex PCR; TCRdb's table is partial and in-frame only. The sample has around 100,000 clones; around 94% are singletons. Concerning this clone itself: Its specificity is unknown.

Findings and caveats of the study: Repertoire sampling was restricted to post-peak T cell response timepoints. Baseline seropositives among AZD1222 recipients totaled only six or seven. Among spike-specific TCRs, nearly half reportedly target unmutated variant regions. Clonal diversity was possibly underestimated, and white British individuals and females predominated among donors.

This CDR3 is 15 amino acids long. Germline V gene lookup returns CDR1 SGDLS and CDR2 YYNGEE. The V gene lost 6 bases and the J gene lost 0 bases, with 15 bases spanning the gap. This chain joins TRBV9 and TRBJ1-1; maybe TRBD1 (6 bases). Sequenced material: peripheral blood, taken on day 0 of AZD1222 vaccination. This clonotype was obtained from an adult in good health. The CDR3 bases are TGTGCCAGCAATGGGGGCACGGCCTTGAACACTGAAGCTTTCTTT. Translating gives CASNGGTALNTEAFF.